Shown below are 7 T cell receptor beta chains from a single sample sequenced in a study of blood T cell repertoires in COVID-19. Clones were read by immunoSEQ multiplex PCR, and TCRdb kept only the in-frame ones, dropping some. The sample carries around 480,000 clones, roughly nine tenths recorded once. The sequenced sample was PBMCs or T cells enriched from blood (not recorded which). These receptors were taken from a woman under 30 who had recovered from COVID-19.

The CDR3 DNA follows: TGTGCCAGCAGCCGAGGGTGGGGGACAGGGGGCACCGGGGAGCTGTTTTTT. Its protein product is CASSRGWGTGGTGELFF. This chain uses TRBV6-6 with TRBJ2-2; 11 bases align to TRBD1. Germline loops: CDR1 MNHNY, CDR2 SVGAGI (reference sequence). Losses at the gene ends were 6 bases for V and 4 bases for J; bases not matched to a gene: 10. This CDR3 spans 17 amino acids.

The genes are TRBV6-1 and TRBJ1-2; D gene uncertain. The germline V gene encodes CDR1 MNHNS and CDR2 SASEGT. V lost 1 base, J lost 5 bases, and 5 bases lay in between. The CDR3 runs to 12 residues. CDR3 loop: CASSEDGYGYTF. As DNA, the CDR3 is TGTGCCAGCAGTGAAGACGGGTATGGCTACACCTTC.

The chain employs TRBV9 and TRBJ1-6; no clear D gene. With 4 bases removed from V and 6 bases from J, the gap between germline ends came to 8 bases. Germline V gives CDR1 SGDLS, CDR2 YYNGEE. The CDR3 loop spans 13 amino acids. CDR3 bases: TGTGCCAGCAGCCCCGGGGTTAATTCACCCCTCCACTTT. Its protein product is CASSPGVNSPLHF.

This rearrangement joins TRBV7-9 to TRBJ2-7; 7 bases are a match to TRBD1. The V gene end was trimmed by 7 bases and the J gene end by 1 base; junction bases not matched to a gene: 7. This CDR3 is built from 14 residues. Germline V CDR1 and CDR2: SEHNR, FQNEAQ (reference sequence). The CDR3 sequence: CASTKTGESYEQYF. In nucleotides, the CDR3 is TGTGCCAGCACGAAAACAGGGGAATCCTACGAGCAGTACTTC.

The J gene is TRBJ1-1, the V gene TRBV6-5; 7 positions agree with TRBD1. J gave up 3 bases and V 5 bases, and 6 bases lay outside the gene matches. The CDR3 length is 14 residues. In germline, CDR1 is MNHEY, CDR2 SVGAGI. For the CDR3, the DNA is TGTGCCAGCAGTCCCGACAGGGTTGACACTGAAGCTTTCTTT. Protein sequence: CASSPDRVDTEAFF.

A single count supports this clone. The V and J genes are TRBV5-1 and TRBJ1-3, with no clear D. Germline-derived CDR1 and CDR2 are SGHRS and YFSETQ. V was cut by 1 base and J by 4 bases, with 12 bases left in between. The CDR3 sequence is 15 residues long. CDR3 sequence: CASSLLMGAGNTIYF. The DNA for the CDR3 is TGCGCCAGCAGCTTGCTTATGGGCGCGGGAAACACCATATATTTT.

The chain has TRBV27 and TRBJ1-4; 8 bases match TRBD1. Trimming removed 2 bases from V and 4 bases from J; junction bases left unmatched: 3. Germline V gene sequence: CDR1 MNHEY, CDR2 SMNVEV (reference sequence). The CDR3 runs 15 residues. The CDR3 region has the DNA TGTGCCAGCAGTTTAATGACAGGGGATAATGAAAAACTGTTTTTT. It codes for CASSLMTGDNEKLFF.